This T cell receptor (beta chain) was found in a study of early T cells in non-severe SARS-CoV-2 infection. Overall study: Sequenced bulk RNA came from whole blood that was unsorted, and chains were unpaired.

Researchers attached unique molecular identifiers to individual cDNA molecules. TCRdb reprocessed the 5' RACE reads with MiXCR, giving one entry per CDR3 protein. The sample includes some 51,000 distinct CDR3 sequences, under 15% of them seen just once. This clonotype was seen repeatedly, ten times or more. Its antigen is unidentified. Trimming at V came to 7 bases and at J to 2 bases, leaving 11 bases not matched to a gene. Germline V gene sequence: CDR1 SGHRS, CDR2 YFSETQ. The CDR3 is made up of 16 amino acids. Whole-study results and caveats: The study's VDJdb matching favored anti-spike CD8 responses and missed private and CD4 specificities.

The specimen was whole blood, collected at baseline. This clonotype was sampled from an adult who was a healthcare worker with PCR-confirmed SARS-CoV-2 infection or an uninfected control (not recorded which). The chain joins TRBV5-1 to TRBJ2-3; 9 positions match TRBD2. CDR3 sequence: CASHRPVAGDTDTQYF. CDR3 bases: TGCGCCAGCCACCGTCCGGTAGCGGGGGACACAGATACGCAGTATTTT. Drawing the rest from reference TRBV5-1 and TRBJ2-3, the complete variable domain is KAGVTQTPRYLIKTRGQQVTLSCSPISGHRSVSWYQQTPGQGLQFLFEYFSETQRNKGNFPGRFSGRQFSNSRSEMNVSTLELGDSALYLCASHRPVAGDTDTQYFGPGTRLTVL.